This T cell receptor (beta chain) was sequenced during a study of T cell changes during pregnancy in multiple sclerosis. Trimming removed 5 bases from V and 7 bases from J; junction bases left unmatched: 11. The CDR3 is 14 residues long. The germline CDR1 and CDR2 sequences are SGHTA and FQGNSA. Libraries were prepared by immunoSEQ multiplex PCR; TCRdb keeps only in-frame clonotypes and omits some of them. The sample yields around 75,000 clones, roughly nine tenths seen once. The material was CD4+ T cells from peripheral blood mononuclear cells, obtained in the third trimester of pregnancy. The chain recombines TRBV7-2 with TRBJ2-7; the match to TRBD1 covers 7 bases. The sequence was collected from a female donor in good health, enrolled as a control in a pregnancy study. The CDR3 region is CASSVDRVSGEQYF. The CDR3 DNA follows: TGTGCCAGCAGCGTTGACAGGGTAAGCGGAGAGCAGTACTTC.